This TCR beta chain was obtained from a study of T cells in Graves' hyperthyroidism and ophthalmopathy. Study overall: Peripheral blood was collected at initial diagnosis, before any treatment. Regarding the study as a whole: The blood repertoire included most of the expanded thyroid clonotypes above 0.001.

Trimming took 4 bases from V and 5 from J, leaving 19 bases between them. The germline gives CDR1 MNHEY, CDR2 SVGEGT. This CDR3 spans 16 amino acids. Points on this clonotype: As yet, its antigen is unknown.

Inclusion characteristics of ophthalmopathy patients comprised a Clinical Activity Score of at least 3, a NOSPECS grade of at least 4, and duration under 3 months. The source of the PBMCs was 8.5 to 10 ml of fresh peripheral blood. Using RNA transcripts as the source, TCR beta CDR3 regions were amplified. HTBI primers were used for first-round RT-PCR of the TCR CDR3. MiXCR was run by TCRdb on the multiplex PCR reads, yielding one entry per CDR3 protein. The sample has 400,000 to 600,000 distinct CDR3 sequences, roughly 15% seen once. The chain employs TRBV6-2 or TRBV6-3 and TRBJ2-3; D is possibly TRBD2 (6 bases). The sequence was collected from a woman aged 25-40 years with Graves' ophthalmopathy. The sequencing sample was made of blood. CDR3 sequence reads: CASSSPLYGSQDTQYF. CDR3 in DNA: TGTGCCAGCAGTTCCCCGCTGTACGGGAGTCAAGATACGCAGTATTTT.